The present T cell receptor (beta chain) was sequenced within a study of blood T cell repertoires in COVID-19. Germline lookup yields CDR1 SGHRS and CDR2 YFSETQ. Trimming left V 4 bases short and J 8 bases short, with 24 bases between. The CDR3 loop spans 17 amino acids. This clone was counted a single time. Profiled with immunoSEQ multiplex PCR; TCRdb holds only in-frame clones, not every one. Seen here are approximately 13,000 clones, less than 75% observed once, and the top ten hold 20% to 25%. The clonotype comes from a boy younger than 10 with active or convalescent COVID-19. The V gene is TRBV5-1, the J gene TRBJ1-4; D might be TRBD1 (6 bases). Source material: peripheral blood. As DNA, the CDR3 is TGCGCCAGCAGCCCAGGACAAAACAGGGAATTTTCGGAAAAACTGTTTTTT. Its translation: CASSPGQNREFSEKLFF. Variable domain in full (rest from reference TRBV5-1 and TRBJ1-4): KAGVTQTPRYLIKTRGQQVTLSCSPISGHRSVSWYQQTPGQGLQFLFEYFSETQRNKGNFPGRFSGRQFSNSRSEMNVSTLELGDSALYLCASSPGQNREFSEKLFFGSGTQLSVL.